This T cell receptor beta chain was documented in a study of molecular identifiers for immune sequencing clone quantification. Overall study results and limits: More than 97% of effector molecules, versus under 1% of naive-cell molecules, belonged to clones above 20 RNA copies.

TCR libraries were built in bulk with a published protocol and specific TCR primers. TCRdb ran MiXCR on the PCR reads and lists one entry per CDR3 protein. The sample includes roughly 630,000 distinct CDR3 sequences, around 25% seen only once; the top ten take about 0.84%. Per germline, CDR1 MNHEY and CDR2 SVGAGI. Trimming took off 2 bases at V and 6 bases at J, with 10 bases between the two ends. This CDR3 region has 13 residues. Naive CD8 T cells were FACS-sorted by CD8+CD4-CCR7+CD45RA+ markers. On this clonotype: The antigen is unknown.

The sequenced material came from naive CD8+ T cells from blood, with Jurkat cell RNA spiked in. Subset: FACS-sorted CD8+CD4-CCR7+CD45RA+ naive T cells. The chain combines TRBV6-5 with TRBJ1-2, with D maybe TRBD1 (5 bases). This clonotype was obtained from a human donor in good health. Some libraries in this study had Jurkat cell RNA spiked in. CDR3 loop: CASSYGSGDGYTF. CDR3 nucleotide sequence: TGTGCCAGCAGTTACGGTTCGGGGGATGGCTACACCTTC.